This T cell receptor beta chain was retrieved from a study of T cells in Graves' hyperthyroidism and ophthalmopathy. Study-level information: Peripheral blood was collected at initial diagnosis, before any treatment.

Patients with ophthalmopathy all had a Clinical Activity Score of at least 3, a NOSPECS grade of at least 4 and duration under 3 months. Together with thyroid ultrasound, orbital computed tomography, serum thyroxine and TRAb, clinical symptoms were used for diagnoses. PBMCs were obtained from about 10 ml fresh peripheral blood. The CDR3 sequence is 16 residues long. Germline-derived CDR1 and CDR2 are SNHLY and FYNNEI. The V and J ends lost 6 bases and 6 bases, in that order; junction bases with no gene match: 10. Using RNA transcripts as the source, TCR beta CDR3 regions were amplified. First-round RT-PCR of the TCR CDR3 relied on the HTBI primer set. TCRdb reanalysed the multiplex PCR reads using MiXCR and keeps one entry per CDR3 protein. This sample carries about 600,000 distinct CDR3 sequences, more than 13% of them seen once, and the ten largest clones take about 7%. This clonotype showed up many times.

Sequenced input: blood. The chain joins TRBV2 to TRBJ2-2, with 10 bases that match TRBD2. The receptor comes from a woman aged 18-35 years with Graves' ophthalmopathy. CDR3 bases: TGTGCCAGCAGAAAATCTAGCGGGAGACAACCCGGGGAGCTGTTTTTT. Amino acids: CASRKSSGRQPGELFF.